This T cell receptor (beta chain) was profiled in a study of blood T cell repertoires in COVID-19. The repertoire was sequenced with immunoSEQ multiplex PCR; TCRdb's copy has only in-frame clones and lacks some. The sample consists of about 300,000 clones, roughly 86% of them appearing once. Germline V gene data show CDR1 as LGHDT and CDR2 as YNNKEL (reference sequence). The CDR3 extends over 14 amino acids. After removal of 2 bases from V and 9 bases from J, the junction contained 7 bases not matched to a gene. The sequence derives from a woman in her 30s with COVID-19, enrolled during active disease. Sequencing was performed on peripheral blood. The chain combines TRBV3-1 (or the pseudogene TRBV3-2) with TRBJ2-1; TRBD2 matches at 7 bases. The CDR3 DNA reads as TGTGCCAGCAGCCAATATTCGGGGGGTGGTGAGCAGTTCTTC. It codes for CASSQYSGGGEQFF.